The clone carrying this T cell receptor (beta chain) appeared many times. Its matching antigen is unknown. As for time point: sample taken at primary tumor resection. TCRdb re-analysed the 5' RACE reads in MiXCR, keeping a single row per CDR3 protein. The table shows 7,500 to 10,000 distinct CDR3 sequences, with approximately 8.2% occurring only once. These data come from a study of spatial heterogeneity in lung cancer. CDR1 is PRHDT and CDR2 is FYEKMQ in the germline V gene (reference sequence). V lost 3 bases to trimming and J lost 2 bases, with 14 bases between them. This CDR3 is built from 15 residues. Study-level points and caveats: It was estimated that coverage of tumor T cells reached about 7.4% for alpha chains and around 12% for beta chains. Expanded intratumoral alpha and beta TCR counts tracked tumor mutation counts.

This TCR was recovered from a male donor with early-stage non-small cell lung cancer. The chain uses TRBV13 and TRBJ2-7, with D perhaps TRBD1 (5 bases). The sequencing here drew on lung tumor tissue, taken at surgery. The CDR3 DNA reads TGTGCCAGCAGCTTCAGAGTGGGGCACCCCTACGAGCAGTACTTC. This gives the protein CASSFRVGHPYEQYF.